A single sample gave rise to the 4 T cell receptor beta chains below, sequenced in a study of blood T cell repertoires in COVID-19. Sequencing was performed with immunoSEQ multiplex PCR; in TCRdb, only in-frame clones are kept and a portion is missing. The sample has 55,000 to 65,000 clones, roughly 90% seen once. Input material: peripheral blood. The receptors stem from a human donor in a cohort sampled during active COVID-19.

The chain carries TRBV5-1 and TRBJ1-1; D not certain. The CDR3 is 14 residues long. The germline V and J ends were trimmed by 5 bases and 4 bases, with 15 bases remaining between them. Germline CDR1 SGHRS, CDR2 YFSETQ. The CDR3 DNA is TGCGCCAGCAGTCGCGACGCGGGGAGCACTGAAGCTTTCTTT. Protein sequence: CASSRDAGSTEAFF.

In DNA, the CDR3 is TGTGCCAGCAGCCGGGCAGGGGGCACCGGGGAGCTGTTTTTT. Translation gives CASSRAGGTGELFF. The chain links TRBV7-3 to TRBJ2-2; 7 bases fit TRBD1. CDR3 length: 14 amino acids. With 5 bases clipped from V and 4 bases from J, the junction kept 4 bases outside the gene matches. From germline, CDR1 is SGHTA and CDR2 FQGTGA.

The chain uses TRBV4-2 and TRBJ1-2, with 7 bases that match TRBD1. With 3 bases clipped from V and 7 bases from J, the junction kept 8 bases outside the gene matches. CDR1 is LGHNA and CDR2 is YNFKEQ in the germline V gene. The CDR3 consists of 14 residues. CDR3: CASSQPDREGGYTF. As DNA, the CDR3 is TGTGCCAGCAGCCAGCCCGACAGGGAAGGTGGCTACACCTTC.

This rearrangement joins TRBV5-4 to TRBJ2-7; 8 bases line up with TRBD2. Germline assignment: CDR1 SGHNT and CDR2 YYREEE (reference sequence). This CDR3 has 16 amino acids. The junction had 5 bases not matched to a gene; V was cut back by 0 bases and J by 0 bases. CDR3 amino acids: CASSLAGTSGSYEQYF. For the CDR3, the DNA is TGTGCCAGCAGCTTGGCCGGCACTAGCGGCTCCTACGAGCAGTACTTC.